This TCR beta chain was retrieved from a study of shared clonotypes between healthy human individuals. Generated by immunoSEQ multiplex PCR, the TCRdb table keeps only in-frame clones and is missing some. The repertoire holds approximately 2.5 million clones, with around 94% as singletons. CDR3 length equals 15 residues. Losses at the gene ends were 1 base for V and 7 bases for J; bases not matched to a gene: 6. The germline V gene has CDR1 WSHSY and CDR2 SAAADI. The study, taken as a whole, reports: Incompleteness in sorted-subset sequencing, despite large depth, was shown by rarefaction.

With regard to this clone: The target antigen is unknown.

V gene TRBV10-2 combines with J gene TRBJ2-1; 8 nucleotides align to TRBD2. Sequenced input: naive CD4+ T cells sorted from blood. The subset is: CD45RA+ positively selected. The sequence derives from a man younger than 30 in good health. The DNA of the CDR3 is TGCGCCAGCAGTGAGTTGGGTAGCGGGATAAATGAGCAGTTCTTC. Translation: CASSELGSGINEQFF.